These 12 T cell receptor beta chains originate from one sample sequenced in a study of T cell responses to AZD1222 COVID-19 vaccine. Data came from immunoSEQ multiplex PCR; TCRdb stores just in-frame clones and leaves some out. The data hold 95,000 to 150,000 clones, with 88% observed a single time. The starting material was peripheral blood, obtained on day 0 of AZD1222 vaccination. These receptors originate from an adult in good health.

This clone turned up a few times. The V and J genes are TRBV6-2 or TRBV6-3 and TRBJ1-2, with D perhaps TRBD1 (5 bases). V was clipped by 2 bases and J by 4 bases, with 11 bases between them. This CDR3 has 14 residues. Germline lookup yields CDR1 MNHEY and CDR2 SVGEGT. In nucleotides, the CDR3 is TGTGCCAGCAGTTACCGGTTGCAGGGCTATGGCTACACCTTC. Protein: CASSYRLQGYGYTF.

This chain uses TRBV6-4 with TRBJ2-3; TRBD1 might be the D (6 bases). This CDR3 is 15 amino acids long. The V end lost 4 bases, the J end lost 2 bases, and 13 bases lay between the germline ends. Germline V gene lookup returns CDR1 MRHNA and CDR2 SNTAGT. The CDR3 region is CASSAGAALTDTQYF. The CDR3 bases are TGTGCCAGCAGTGCAGGGGCAGCCCTCACAGATACGCAGTATTTT.

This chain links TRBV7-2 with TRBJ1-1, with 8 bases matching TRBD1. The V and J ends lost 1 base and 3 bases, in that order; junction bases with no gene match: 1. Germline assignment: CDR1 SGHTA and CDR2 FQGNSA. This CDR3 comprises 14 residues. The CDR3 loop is CASSLGQGYTEAFF. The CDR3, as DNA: TGTGCCAGCAGCTTAGGACAGGGGTACACTGAAGCTTTCTTT.

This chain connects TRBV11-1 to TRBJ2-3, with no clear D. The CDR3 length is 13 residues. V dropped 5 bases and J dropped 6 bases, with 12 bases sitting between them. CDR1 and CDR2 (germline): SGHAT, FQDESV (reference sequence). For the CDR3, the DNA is TGTGCCAGCAGCCTTATGTTAGTGGATACGCAGTATTTT. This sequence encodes CASSLMLVDTQYF.

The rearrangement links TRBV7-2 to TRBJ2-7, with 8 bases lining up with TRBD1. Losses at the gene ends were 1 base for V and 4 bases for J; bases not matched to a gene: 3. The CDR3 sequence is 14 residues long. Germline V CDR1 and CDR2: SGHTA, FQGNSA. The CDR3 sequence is CASSLVQGGYEQYF. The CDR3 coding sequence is TGTGCCAGCAGCTTAGTACAGGGGGGTTACGAGCAGTACTTC.

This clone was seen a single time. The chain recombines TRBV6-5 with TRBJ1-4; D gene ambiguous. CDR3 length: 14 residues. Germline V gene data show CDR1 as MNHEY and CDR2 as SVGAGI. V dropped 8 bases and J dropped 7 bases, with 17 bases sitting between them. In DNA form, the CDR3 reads TGTGCCAGCCGAGATGAGGACGGGGTTGAAAAACTGTTTTTT. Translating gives CASRDEDGVEKLFF.

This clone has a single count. The chain's CDR3 is CASSLFLRVNSPLHF. DNA for the CDR3: TGTGCCAGCAGCTTGTTTTTGAGGGTGAATTCACCCCTCCACTTT. The gene calls are TRBV5-6 and TRBJ1-6; D is uncertain. Germline CDR1 reads SGHDT; CDR2 reads YYEEEE. The CDR3 extends over 15 amino acids. The V end lost 1 base, the J end lost 7 bases, and 12 bases lay between the germline ends.

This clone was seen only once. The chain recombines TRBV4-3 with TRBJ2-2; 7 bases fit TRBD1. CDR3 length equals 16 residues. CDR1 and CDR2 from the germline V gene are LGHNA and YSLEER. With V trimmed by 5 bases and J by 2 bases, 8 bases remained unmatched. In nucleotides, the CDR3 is TGCGCCAGCAGCTCTTCCGGGACAGCCAACACCGGGGAGCTGTTTTTT. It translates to CASSSSGTANTGELFF.

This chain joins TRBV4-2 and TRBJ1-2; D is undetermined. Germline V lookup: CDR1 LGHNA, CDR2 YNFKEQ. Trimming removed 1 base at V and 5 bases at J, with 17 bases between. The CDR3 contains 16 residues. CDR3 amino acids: CASSQALTSGQYGYTF. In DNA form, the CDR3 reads TGTGCCAGCAGCCAAGCACTTACATCCGGGCAATATGGCTACACCTTC.

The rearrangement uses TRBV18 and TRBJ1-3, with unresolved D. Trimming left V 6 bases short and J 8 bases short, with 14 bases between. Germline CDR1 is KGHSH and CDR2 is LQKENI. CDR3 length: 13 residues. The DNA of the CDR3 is TGTGCCAGCTCCGGACCGCTTACCCACACCATATATTTT. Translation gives CASSGPLTHTIYF.

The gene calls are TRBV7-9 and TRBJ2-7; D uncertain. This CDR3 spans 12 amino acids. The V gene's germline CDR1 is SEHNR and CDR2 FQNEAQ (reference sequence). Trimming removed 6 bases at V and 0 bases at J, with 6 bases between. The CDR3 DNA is TGTGCCAGCAGTTTGACCTCCTACGAGCAGTACTTC. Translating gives CASSLTSYEQYF. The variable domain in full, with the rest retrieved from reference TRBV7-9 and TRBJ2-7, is DTGVSQNPRHKITKRGQNVTFRCDPISEHNRLYWYRQTLGQGPEFLTYFQNEAQLEKSRLLSDRFSAERPKGSFSTLEIQRTEQGDSAMYLCASSLTSYEQYFGPGTRLTVT.

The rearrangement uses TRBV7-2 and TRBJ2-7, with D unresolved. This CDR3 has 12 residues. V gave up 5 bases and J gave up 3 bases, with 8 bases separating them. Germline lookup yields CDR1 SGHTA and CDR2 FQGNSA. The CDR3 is CASSNLGYEQYF. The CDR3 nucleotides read TGTGCCAGCAGCAACCTTGGCTACGAGCAGTACTTC.